These 25 T cell receptor beta chains were sequenced from one sample in a study of patients and donors after allogeneic stem cell transplantation. TCRdb independently ran MiXCR on the RT-PCR reads; one entry per CDR3 protein. The data contain about 230,000 distinct CDR3 sequences, roughly 14% of them singletons. The sample taken for sequencing was blood, either unsorted or a sorted T cell fraction (not recorded which). These receptors were obtained from a human donor who was either an allogeneic HSCT recipient or a stem cell or donor lymphocyte infusion donor (not recorded which). It is not recorded whose cells these are; they may come from a transplant donor.

This chain links TRBV7-9 with TRBJ1-2, with D hard to call. The CDR3 covers 13 residues. From germline, CDR1 is SEHNR and CDR2 FQNEAQ (reference sequence). Trimming pared 0 bases from V and 3 bases from J, leaving 5 bases between. As DNA, the CDR3 is TGTGCCAGCAGCTTAGCGGATGACTATGGCTACACCTTC. Amino acid sequence: CASSLADDYGYTF.

The rearrangement joins TRBV20-1 to TRBJ2-1; tentative D call: TRBD2 (6 bases). V shed 3 bases and J shed 3 bases, with 15 bases lying between them. This CDR3 is 15 amino acids long. Germline V gives CDR1 DFQATT, CDR2 SNEGSKA (reference sequence). CDR3 residues: CSASLQGGRYNEQFF. The CDR3 coding sequence is TGCAGTGCTAGTCTGCAGGGAGGTCGCTACAATGAGCAGTTCTTC.

This clonotype was seen a handful of times. V and J are TRBV11-3 and TRBJ1-1; 8 bases map to TRBD1. J was trimmed by 0 bases and V by 4 bases; bases with no gene match: 7. The CDR3 loop spans 16 amino acids. Per germline, CDR1 SGHNT and CDR2 YENEEA. Here the CDR3 reads CASSSRGQGLNTEAFF. The CDR3 region has the DNA TGTGCCAGCAGCTCACGCGGACAGGGTTTGAACACTGAAGCTTTCTTT.

Many counts were recorded for this clonotype. The chain recombines TRBV20-1 with TRBJ1-2; TRBD1 matches at 7 bases. Per the germline V gene, CDR1 is DFQATT and CDR2 is SNEGSKA (reference sequence). The V and J ends lost 1 base and 5 bases, in that order; junction bases with no gene match: 10. The length of the CDR3 is 15 residues. In DNA, the CDR3 is TGCAGTGCTAGAGCCCTCCAAGGGGGCGCTTATGGCTACACCTTC. This gives the protein CSARALQGGAYGYTF.

This clonotype was observed a handful of times. The chain carries TRBV5-1 and TRBJ1-6; 8 bases are a match to TRBD1. V was pared by 0 bases and J by 9 bases, with 5 bases of the junction left unmatched. In germline, CDR1 is SGHRS, CDR2 YFSETQ. This CDR3 contains 15 residues. CDR3 residues: CASSLEGQALSPLHF. DNA for the CDR3: TGCGCCAGCAGCTTGGAGGGACAGGCTCTTTCACCCCTCCACTTT.

This clonotype turned up a few times. The gene calls are TRBV19 and TRBJ1-2; D not resolved. The germline CDR1 and CDR2 sequences are LNHDA and SQIVND (reference sequence). The germline V and J ends were trimmed by 3 bases and 10 bases, with 12 bases remaining between them. This CDR3 is 12 amino acids long. CDR3 in DNA: TGTGCCAGTAGTATGGGAAAGGATGCCTACACCTTC. Protein product: CASSMGKDAYTF. Looking up the rest from reference TRBV19 and TRBJ1-2 gives the full variable domain: DGGITQSPKYLFRKEGQNVTLSCEQNLNHDAMYWYRQDPGQGLRLIYYSQIVNDFQKGDIAEGYSVSREKKESFPLTVTSAQKNPTAFYLCASSMGKDAYTFGSGTRLTVV.

This clonotype has ten or more counts. The chain recombines TRBV6-1 with TRBJ2-2; D tentatively fits TRBD1 or TRBD2 (5 bases each). The V gene's germline CDR1 is MNHNS and CDR2 SASEGT. V gave up 6 bases and J gave up 5 bases, with 22 bases separating them. This CDR3 is built from 17 residues. This CDR3 is CASRHGGPILGTGELFF. CDR3 bases: TGTGCCAGCAGGCATGGGGGACCCATTCTGGGAACCGGGGAGCTGTTTTTT.

V and J are TRBV20-1 and TRBJ2-1; a possible D gene is TRBD1 (6 bases). V lost 1 base to trimming and J lost 4 bases, with 14 bases between them. The CDR3 has 15 amino acids. Germline loops: CDR1 DFQATT, CDR2 SNEGSKA (reference sequence). The CDR3 coding sequence is TGCAGTGCTAGAGGGCGGGCGGACAGATACAATGAGCAGTTCTTC. As protein: CSARGRADRYNEQFF.

A word on this clonotype: A read error may produce the germline difference seen at one junction end. The CDR3 DNA follows: TGTGCCATCAGTTCCAACGGGGGGTATGGCCACACCTTC. It codes for CAISSNGGYGHTF. The genes are TRBV10-3 and TRBJ1-2, with a tentative D call TRBD1 (5 bases). The CDR3 is 13 residues long. Germline V CDR1 and CDR2: ENHRY, SYGVKD.

The chain carries TRBV4-3 and TRBJ1-3; the D is unclear. The germline V gene encodes CDR1 LGHNA and CDR2 YSLEER. The CDR3 totals 16 residues. Trimming pared 1 base from V and 4 bases from J, leaving 14 bases between. CDR3 coding DNA: TGCGCCAGCAGCCAAGGATACTCAAGGGCGGGAAACACCATATATTTT. It translates to CASSQGYSRAGNTIYF.

At least ten counts were recorded for this clonotype. This chain uses TRBV5-1 with TRBJ2-3; no firm D call. The V gene's germline CDR1 is SGHRS and CDR2 YFSETQ. The CDR3 is 14 residues long. V was pared by 3 bases and J by 1 base, with 9 bases between. The CDR3 nucleotides read TGCGCCAGCAGCTCGTCACTGGGCACAGATACGCAGTATTTT. It yields the protein CASSSSLGTDTQYF.

The CDR3 loop reads CASSYVPTGGATSGYTF. The CDR3 DNA follows: TGTGCCAGCAGTTATGTCCCCACAGGGGGCGCGACAAGTGGCTACACCTTC. The V and J genes are TRBV6-2 or TRBV6-3 and TRBJ1-2; the match to TRBD1 covers 9 bases. Germline CDR1 reads MNHEY; CDR2 reads SVGEGT. The CDR3 length is 17 residues. Trimming at V came to 3 bases and at J to 7 bases, leaving 15 bases not matched to a gene.

This rearrangement joins TRBV5-1 to TRBJ2-3; the D gene could be TRBD1 or TRBD2 (5 bases each). Germline CDR1 SGHRS, CDR2 YFSETQ. Trimming removed 5 bases at V and 4 bases at J, with 17 bases between. This CDR3 contains 15 residues. The CDR3: CASSSGPIRADTQYF. CDR3 nucleotides: TGCGCCAGCAGTTCGGGACCTATACGGGCAGATACGCAGTATTTT.

The rearrangement uses TRBV11-1 and TRBJ2-7; 9 bases align to TRBD2. Germline V gene sequence: CDR1 SGHAT, CDR2 FQDESV (reference sequence). The J segment lost 0 bases and the V segment lost 5 bases, leaving 14 bases of the junction unmatched. CDR3 length: 18 residues. CDR3 DNA: TGTGCCAGCAGCAACGGCCTGAGGCGGGGGGGATCCTCCTACGAGCAGTACTTC. This translates into CASSNGLRRGGSSYEQYF.

The V gene is TRBV4-1, the J gene TRBJ2-5; no clear D. CDR1 and CDR2 (germline): MGHRA, YSYEKL. The CDR3 totals 15 residues. Deletions cut 1 base from V and 1 base from J, with 10 bases between. The DNA of the CDR3 is TGCGCCAGCAGCCAAGGAGGCCCTGGCCAAGAGACCCAGTACTTC. This encodes CASSQGGPGQETQYF.

This clonotype was recorded a few times. The genes are TRBV28 and TRBJ2-3, with 7 bases aligning to TRBD2. The CDR3 loop spans 15 amino acids. V shed 2 bases and J 3 bases; nucleotides not matched to a gene: 5. From germline, CDR1 is MDHEN and CDR2 SYDVKM. In DNA, the CDR3 is TGTGCCAGCAGTTTAGGCGGGGAGGGGACAGATACGCAGTATTTT. Residues: CASSLGGEGTDTQYF.

CDR3 sequence reads: CASSLLVGFNSPLHF. CDR3 nucleotide sequence: TGTGCCAGCAGCCTCCTGGTAGGGTTTAATTCACCCCTCCACTTT. V gene TRBV5-6 combines with J gene TRBJ1-6; no clear D gene. Germline CDR1 and CDR2: SGHDT and YYEEEE. This CDR3 contains 15 residues. V gave up 4 bases and J gave up 6 bases, with 14 bases separating them.

This clonotype occurred once. The chain is built from TRBV9 and TRBJ2-6; D is ambiguous. The V end was cut by 3 bases, the J end by 0 bases, with 7 bases between. CDR1 and CDR2 from the germline V gene are SGDLS and YYNGEE. This CDR3 has 15 residues. The CDR3 DNA reads as TGTGCCAGCAGCGCACAAAGCTCTGGGGCCAACGTCCTGACTTTC. Amino acid sequence: CASSAQSSGANVLTF.

This clonotype was detected only a few times. The chain has TRBV2 and TRBJ2-1; D call uncertain. The CDR3 covers 12 residues. Germline V gives CDR1 SNHLY, CDR2 FYNNEI. Trimming took off 8 bases at V and 7 bases at J, with 12 bases between the two ends. The CDR3 DNA reads TGTGCCAGCTATATAGGGCGGAATGAGCAGTTCTTC. As protein: CASYIGRNEQFF. Supplemented by reference TRBV2 and TRBJ2-1, the full variable domain reads EPEVTQTPSHQVTQMGQEVILRCVPISNHLYFYWYRQILGQKVEFLVSFYNNEISEKSEIFDDQFSVERPDGSNFTLKIRSTKLEDSAMYFCASYIGRNEQFFGPGTRLTVL.

The chain has TRBV12-3 or TRBV12-4 and TRBJ1-2, with D possibly matching TRBD1 (5 bases). The CDR3 is made up of 11 amino acids. V lost 5 bases and J 8 bases, leaving 9 bases between the germline ends. DNA for the CDR3: TGTGCCAGCAGTAGACGGGGGGGCTACACCTTC. Translation: CASSRRGGYTF.

In its sample, this clonotype was seen many times. This chain's CDR3 is CASSPAPGQGGDNEQFF. As DNA, the CDR3 is TGTGCCAGCAGTCCCGCCCCCGGACAGGGAGGGGACAATGAGCAGTTCTTC. The chain couples TRBV12-3 or TRBV12-4 to TRBJ2-1; the D gene is possibly TRBD1 (8 bases). V lost 5 bases and J 5 bases, leaving 22 bases between the germline ends. This CDR3 is built from 17 residues.

The chain couples TRBV20-1 to TRBJ2-7; no definite D call. In germline, CDR1 is DFQATT, CDR2 SNEGSKA (reference sequence). CDR3 size: 16 residues. V lost 0 bases and J lost 6, with 21 bases in between. CDR3 in amino acids: CSARDLVDPGLGEQYF. In nucleotides, the CDR3 is TGCAGTGCTAGAGACCTGGTGGACCCGGGCTTAGGCGAGCAGTACTTC.

The chain carries TRBV12-3 or TRBV12-4 and TRBJ2-1; TRBD2 matches at 7 bases. This CDR3 is 14 amino acids long. Trimming removed 6 bases from V and 8 bases from J; junction bases left unmatched: 10. The CDR3 nucleotides read TGTGCCAGCAGCCCCTGGGGGGGAGGGGATGAGCAGTTCTTC. It translates to CASSPWGGGDEQFF.

The chain is built from TRBV7-2 and TRBJ2-7; possibly TRBD2 for D (7 bases). V gave up 2 bases and J gave up 7 bases, with 15 bases separating them. Per germline, CDR1 SGHTA and CDR2 FQGNSA. This CDR3 contains 14 residues. The CDR3 nucleotides read TGTGCCAGCAGCTTAAAGGGGGGGCCGTGGGAGCAGTACTTC. Encoded protein: CASSLKGGPWEQYF.

This sequence joins TRBV20-1 and TRBJ2-3, with D perhaps TRBD1 (5 bases). The germline gives CDR1 DFQATT, CDR2 SNEGSKA (reference sequence). Trimming shortened V by 6 bases and J by 7 bases, and 29 bases separated the two germline ends. This CDR3 is built from 17 residues. CDR3 region: CSAVSATGDRNANTQYF. Here the CDR3 DNA reads TGCAGTGCCGTGTCAGCCACCGGAGACAGAAACGCGAATACGCAGTATTTT.